These T cell receptor beta chains were read from a single sample in a study of PD-1 blockade in classical Hodgkin lymphoma. Clones were sequenced by immunoSEQ multiplex PCR, and TCRdb holds only the in-frame ones, with some missing. The table has 20,000 to 25,000 clones, around 80% seen once. The input for sequencing was peripheral blood mononuclear cells (PBMCs), taken at baseline. These receptors all stem from a human donor with classical Hodgkin lymphoma. Each CDR3 is given with its conserved first and last residue. The D gene is left open where the match is weak. The size field is filled for only some rows; it gives once, few, many or a size class.

. | once | TRBJ1-3 | TRBV5-4 | TGTGCCAGCAGCTTACAGGGACTCACTGGAAACACCATATATTTT | CASSLQGLTGNTIYF
. | . | TRBJ1-5 | TRBV6-1 | TGTGCCAGCAGTGAAAGGGCAAATCAGCCCCAGCATTTT | CASSERANQPQHF
. | . | TRBJ1-1 | TRBV28 | TGTGCCAGCAGTTTAGGGTTCAGGGCGGTGAACACTGAAGCTTTCTTT | CASSLGFRAVNTEAFF
. | . | TRBJ2-5 | TRBV2 | TGTGCCAGCAGTGGGGAAGCAGAGACCCAGTACTTC | CASSGEAETQYF
. | . | TRBJ2-7 | TRBV30 | TGTGCCTCGGGGCTCTCCTACGAGCAGTACTTC | CASGLSYEQYF
. | . | TRBJ2-7 | TRBV28 | TGTGCCAGCAGTTTTTCCCGGGGCCCCTACGAGCAGTACTTC | CASSFSRGPYEQYF
. | . | TRBJ2-7 | TRBV7-2 | TGTGCCAGCAGCAAAGTACGCTCCTACGAGCAGTACTTC | CASSKVRSYEQYF
. | few | TRBJ1-1 | TRBV7-9 | TGTGCCAGCCTGGAAAGGTGGAACACTGAAGCTTTCTTT | CASLERWNTEAFF
. | . | TRBJ2-7 | TRBV9 | TGTGCCAGCCAACTGGACTACCTGGGGGAGCAGTACTTC | CASQLDYLGEQYF
. | . | TRBJ2-1 | TRBV14 | TGTGCCAGCAGCCAAGAAGTAACCTACAATGAGCAGTTCTTC | CASSQEVTYNEQFF
. | once | TRBJ2-5 | TRBV12-5 | TGTGCTAGTGGTTTGGTAACGAGGGGAGACCAAGAGACCCAGTACTTC | CASGLVTRGDQETQYF
TRBD2 | once | TRBJ2-5 | TRBV5-4 | TGTGCCAGCAGCCCATGGCGGGGGGCAGAGACCCAGTACTTC | CASSPWRGAETQYF
TRBD1 | . | TRBJ2-7 | TRBV7-9 | TGTGCCAGCAGCTCGGGACAGGGAGCCTACGAGCAGTACTTC | CASSSGQGAYEQYF
TRBD2 | . | TRBJ2-3 | TRBV7-3 | TGTGCCAGCAGCTCTAGCGGGGGGAAGACAGATACGCAGTATTTT | CASSSSGGKTDTQYF
. | . | TRBJ1-2 | TRBV28 | TGTGCCAGCAGTTTAGAATTGCGCGGCTACACCTTC | CASSLELRGYTF
. | . | TRBJ1-2 | TRBV2 | TGTGCCAGCAGTGATTGGACACTGATTAACTATGGCTACACCTTC | CASSDWTLINYGYTF
. | . | TRBJ1-3 | TRBV5-1 | TGCGCCAGCAGCTTGATGGCGGCTGGCGGAAACACCATATATTTT | CASSLMAAGGNTIYF
TRBD1 | once | TRBJ1-5 | TRBV6-4 | TGTGCCAGCAGTGACCCGGACAGGGGAAAGCAGCCCCAGCATTTT | CASSDPDRGKQPQHF
TRBD1 | . | TRBJ2-7 | TRBV10-3 | TGTGCCATCAGAGGGACAGTGAGCTCCTACGAGCAGTACTTC | CAIRGTVSSYEQYF
TRBD1 | . | TRBJ2-2 | TRBV9 | TGTGCCAGCAGCGCAGGCGACAGGGAAGACGGGGAGCTGTTTTTT | CASSAGDREDGELFF
. | . | TRBJ2-7 | TRBV27 | TGTGCCAGCAGTATCGGCAGGGGGGCCTACGAGCAGTACTTC | CASSIGRGAYEQYF
. | . | TRBJ2-1 | TRBV5-4 | TGTGCCAGCAGCTACGCCAACAGGGACTACAATGAGCAGTTCTTC | CASSYANRDYNEQFF
. | . | TRBJ1-5 | TRBV6-4 | TGTGCCAGCCCGGGGCCCCCCGGGAGTTTT | CASPGPPGSF
TRBD1 | . | TRBJ1-6 | TRBV29-1 | TGCAGCGTTAAGAGGGACAGTAATTCACCCCTCCACTTT | CSVKRDSNSPLHF
. | . | TRBJ2-5 | TRBV7-9 | TGTGCCAGCAGCTTATCACCCCAAGAGACCCAGTACTTC | CASSLSPQETQYF
. | . | TRBJ2-5 | TRBV19 | TGTGCCAGTAGTGACGCCCCCTTAGGCACCCAGTACTTC | CASSDAPLGTQYF
TRBD1 | . | TRBJ1-5 | TRBV6-5 | TGTGCCAGCAGGACCCGGGACAGTATTTTTCAGCCCCAGCATTTT | CASRTRDSIFQPQHF
. | . | TRBJ2-3 | TRBV11-2 | TGTGCCAGCAGCTTCCTAGGGCATGGCACAGATACGCAGTATTTT | CASSFLGHGTDTQYF
. | . | TRBJ2-7 | TRBV7-9 | TGTGCCGGATCACGGCTGAGCGAAGAGCAGTACTTC | CAGSRLSEEQYF
. | . | TRBJ1-6 | TRBV6-4 | TGTGCCAGCAGTACTAACAGTGGGGTCTCACCCCTCCACTTT | CASSTNSGVSPLHF
. | . | TRBJ1-4 | TRBV5-6 | TGTGCCAGCAGCTTGTCAATTTATGAAAAACTGTTTTTT | CASSLSIYEKLFF